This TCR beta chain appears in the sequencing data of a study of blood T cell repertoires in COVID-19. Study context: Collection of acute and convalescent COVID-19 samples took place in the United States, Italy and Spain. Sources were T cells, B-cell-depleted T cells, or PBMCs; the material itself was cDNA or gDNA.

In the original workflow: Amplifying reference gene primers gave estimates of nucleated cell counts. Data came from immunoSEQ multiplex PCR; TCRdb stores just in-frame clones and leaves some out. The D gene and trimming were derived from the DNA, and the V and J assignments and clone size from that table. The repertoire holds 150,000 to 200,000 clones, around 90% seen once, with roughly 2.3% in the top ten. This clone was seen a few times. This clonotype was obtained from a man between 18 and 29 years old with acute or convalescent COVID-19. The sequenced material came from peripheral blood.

CDR3 nucleotide sequence: TGCGCCAGCAGCTTCACAGGGCGAGAAAACATTCAGTACTTC. Its translation is CASSFTGRENIQYF. This chain uses TRBV5-1 with TRBJ2-4; D possibly corresponds to TRBD1 (6 bases). V was shortened by 2 bases and J by 5 bases, with 11 bases between the two germline ends. The CDR3 totals 14 residues. Germline CDR1 and CDR2: SGHRS and YFSETQ. Looking up the rest from reference TRBV5-1 and TRBJ2-4 gives the full variable domain: KAGVTQTPRYLIKTRGQQVTLSCSPISGHRSVSWYQQTPGQGLQFLFEYFSETQRNKGNFPGRFSGRQFSNSRSEMNVSTLELGDSALYLCASSFTGRENIQYFGAGTRLSVL.